This T cell receptor beta chain was retrieved from a study of early T cells in non-severe SARS-CoV-2 infection. Study summary: Bulk RNA taken from unsorted whole blood was sequenced, leaving chains unpaired. Broader study findings: Private and CD4 specificities were missed by VDJdb matching, skewed to anti-spike CD8.

Unique molecular identifiers were affixed to single, distinct cDNA molecules. TCRdb reprocessed the 5' RACE reads with MiXCR, giving one entry per CDR3 protein. Of 85,000 to 95,000 distinct CDR3 sequences listed, 16% are singletons. This clonotype was seen only a few times. The antigen remains unidentified. Trimming shortened V by 5 bases and J by 1 base, and 8 bases separated the two germline ends. Germline V gene lookup returns CDR1 SGHVS and CDR2 FNYEAQ. The CDR3 totals 13 residues. This chain connects TRBV7-6 to TRBJ2-5, with TRBD1 as a possible D gene (5 bases). Material: whole blood, obtained at baseline. This clonotype was obtained from an adult who was a healthcare worker with PCR-confirmed SARS-CoV-2 infection or an uninfected control (not recorded which). CDR3: CASSRTFQETQYF. The CDR3 coding sequence is TGTGCCAGCAGCAGGACATTCCAAGAGACCCAGTACTTC.